The sequence of this T cell receptor (beta chain) was determined in a study of T cell repertoires in aging, cancer and after chemotherapy. Multiplex touch-down PCR with TRB-A/B primers amplified rearranged V-D-J TRB sequences. TCRdb reanalysed the multiplex PCR reads using MiXCR and keeps one entry per CDR3 protein. The data contain around 7,800 distinct CDR3 sequences, 20% to 30% of them seen just once; the ten biggest clones take up approximately 2.8%. This clonotype has a handful of counts. The V end was cut by 6 bases, the J end by 8 bases, with 18 bases between. The CDR3 has 14 residues. TCR beta rearrangements were amplified from peripheral blood genomic DNA.

This receptor was identified in a human donor with a blood cancer. V and J are TRBV12-3 or TRBV12-4 and TRBJ2-3; D not certain. What was sequenced was blood. CDR3 DNA: TGTGCCAGCAGCCGACTTCTCCTACAAGGTACGCAGTATTTT. Translated: CASSRLLLQGTQYF.